A single sample is the source of the 15 T cell receptor beta chains below, sequenced in a study of CD8+ T cells in alopecia areata. Treatment indicated: oral pan-JAK inhibitor, 5-10 mg twice daily. The authors extracted RNA and reverse transcribed it into cDNA as the sequencing template. Sequenced by immunoSEQ multiplex PCR; TCRdb stores in-frame clones only, minus some. The table includes roughly 110,000 clones, approximately 51% detected once. The sample in question was CD4+ T cells sorted from blood, obtained at week 24, from a patient treated with tofacitinib. The receptors were sampled from a human donor with alopecia areata.

A remark on this clone: Its ends do not fully match the called genes, so a read error is possible. The rearrangement links TRBV29-1 to TRBJ2-1, with 9 bases lining up with TRBD2. The length of the CDR3 is 14 residues. CDR1 and CDR2 from the germline V gene are SQVTM and ANQGSEA. The CDR3 sequence: CSVDGLATYSEQFF. The CDR3 DNA is TGCAGCGTTGATGGACTAGCGACCTACAGTGAGCAGTTCTTC.

This clone was detected only a few times. The chain uses TRBV28 and TRBJ1-3; D might be TRBD1 (6 bases). The ends were cut back, 7 bases at V and 4 bases at J, with 14 bases in the middle. Germline CDR1 is MDHEN and CDR2 is SYDVKM. The CDR3 runs 14 residues. CDR3 sequence: CASMDSSGGNTIYF. The CDR3 coding sequence is TGTGCCAGCATGGACAGCTCGGGAGGAAACACCATATATTTT.

As to this clone: The identical CDR3 is also encoded by other nucleotide sequences in the sample. V usage is TRBV5-1 and J usage is TRBJ2-5, with D perhaps matching TRBD1 (6 bases). Trimming cost V 1 base and J 3 bases, with 7 bases left between them. CDR1 and CDR2 (germline): SGHRS, YFSETQ. CDR3 length equals 13 residues. CDR3 nucleotides: TGCGCCAGCAGCTTGTCAGGGGAAGAGACCCAGTACTTC. Translating gives CASSLSGEETQYF.

This clone appeared a few times. The chain employs TRBV19 and TRBJ2-7; no reliable D call. V was clipped by 4 bases and J by 0 bases, with 7 bases between them. CDR3 size: 13 residues. Germline V lookup: CDR1 LNHDA, CDR2 SQIVND (reference sequence). The CDR3 spells CASSRAGSYEQYF. In DNA form, the CDR3 reads TGTGCCAGTAGTAGGGCAGGCTCCTACGAGCAGTACTTC.

This CDR3 is CASKRTGPLNTEAFF. The CDR3 DNA sequence: TGCGCCAGCAAGCGGACAGGGCCACTGAACACTGAAGCTTTCTTT. The V call is TRBV5-1, the J call TRBJ1-1; TRBD1 aligns across 8 bases. This CDR3 is 15 amino acids long. Germline V gene sequence: CDR1 SGHRS, CDR2 YFSETQ. J was trimmed by 0 bases and V by 6 bases; bases with no gene match: 7. The full variable domain, in which reference TRBV5-1 and TRBJ1-1 provide the parts outside the CDR3, is KAGVTQTPRYLIKTRGQQVTLSCSPISGHRSVSWYQQTPGQGLQFLFEYFSETQRNKGNFPGRFSGRQFSNSRSEMNVSTLELGDSALYLCASKRTGPLNTEAFFGQGTRLTVV.

This chain joins TRBV5-1 and TRBJ2-2; the D is unclear. V gave up 5 bases and J gave up 3 bases, with 11 bases separating them. The CDR3 contains 14 residues. The germline V gene encodes CDR1 SGHRS and CDR2 YFSETQ. The CDR3 loop reads CASRSGIDTGELFF. The CDR3 bases are TGCGCCAGCAGATCAGGAATTGACACCGGGGAGCTGTTTTTT.

V is TRBV29-1 and J is TRBJ2-3; the D gene is possibly TRBD1 (8 bases). V was trimmed by 4 bases and J by 4 bases, leaving 12 bases between them. Per the germline V gene, CDR1 is SQVTM and CDR2 is ANQGSEA. This CDR3 is 13 amino acids long. The chain's CDR3 is CSVVTGGADTQYF. In nucleotides, the CDR3 is TGCAGCGTTGTAACAGGGGGGGCAGATACGCAGTATTTT.

The chain's CDR3 is CASSFQGRGTQYF. As DNA, the CDR3 is TGTGCCAGCAGCTTCCAGGGAAGAGGGACCCAGTACTTC. J is TRBJ2-5 and V is TRBV7-9, with a tentative D call TRBD1 (5 bases). CDR1 is SEHNR and CDR2 is FQNEAQ in the germline V gene (reference sequence). The CDR3 spans 13 residues. V lost 3 bases and J 7 bases, leaving 12 bases between the germline ends.

This clone was found a few times. This chain joins TRBV5-1 and TRBJ2-3, with D perhaps TRBD1 (6 bases). The V end was cut by 0 bases, the J end by 2 bases, with 13 bases between. The CDR3 runs 16 residues. Germline V CDR1 and CDR2: SGHRS, YFSETQ. CDR3 in DNA: TGCGCCAGCAGCTTGGGGACAACAGGGATCACAGATACGCAGTATTTT. Its translation: CASSLGTTGITDTQYF.

This clone was seen more than once but under ten times. The chain links TRBV30 to TRBJ1-2; 8 bases agree with TRBD1. The germline gives CDR1 GTSNPN, CDR2 SVGIG (reference sequence). The CDR3 is made up of 15 amino acids. V lost 0 bases to trimming and J lost 0 bases; unmatched junction nucleotides: 3. CDR3 DNA: TGTGCCTGGAGTGTAGAACAGGGGGCTAACTATGGCTACACCTTC. Its translation is CAWSVEQGANYGYTF. Variable domain in full (rest from reference TRBV30 and TRBJ1-2): SQTIHQWPATLVQPVGSPLSLECTVEGTSNPNLYWYRQAAGRGLQLLFYSVGIGQISSEVPQNLSASRPQDRQFILSSKKLLLSDSGFYLCAWSVEQGANYGYTFGSGTRLTVV.

This chain connects TRBV5-1 to TRBJ2-5, with TRBD2 as a possible D gene (5 bases). The CDR3 is 12 residues long. V lost 2 bases and J 3 bases, leaving 5 bases between the germline ends. CDR1 is SGHRS, CDR2 YFSETQ, per germline. The CDR3 DNA reads TGCGCCAGCAGCTTCGGGGAAGAGACCCAGTACTTC. Protein: CASSFGEETQYF.

This rearrangement joins TRBV7-2 to TRBJ2-7; no reliable D call. This CDR3 spans 14 amino acids. Deletions cut 8 bases from V and 3 bases from J, with 17 bases between. Germline CDR1 is SGHTA and CDR2 is FQGNSA. This CDR3 reads CASSRGHDSYEQYF. The DNA of the CDR3 is TGTGCCAGCTCACGAGGCCATGATAGCTACGAGCAGTACTTC.

In its sample, this clone was seen once. The chain joins TRBV7-9 to TRBJ2-3; D ambiguous. The germline gives CDR1 SEHNR, CDR2 FQNEAQ (reference sequence). With 3 bases removed from V and 3 bases from J, the gap between germline ends came to 7 bases. CDR3 length equals 13 residues. CDR3 in DNA: TGTGCCAGCAGCTTGGACGGGACAGATACGCAGTATTTT. Translating it yields CASSLDGTDTQYF.

The gene calls are TRBV11-2 and TRBJ2-7, with D possibly matching TRBD2 (5 bases). V gave up 6 bases and J gave up 3 bases, with 21 bases separating them. CDR3 length: 16 amino acids. CDR1 and CDR2 from the germline V gene are SGHAT and FQNNGV. CDR3 region: CASRGIRDPGGYEQYF. As DNA, the CDR3 is TGTGCCAGCAGGGGGATACGGGATCCCGGTGGCTACGAGCAGTACTTC.

V usage is TRBV27 and J usage is TRBJ1-1; D unresolved. With 7 bases removed from V and 1 base from J, the gap between germline ends came to 13 bases. This CDR3 comprises 14 residues. Germline assignment: CDR1 MNHEY and CDR2 SMNVEV (reference sequence). The DNA for the CDR3 is TGTGCCAGCATCAGTTCAGGCGGGAACACTGAAGCTTTCTTT. Amino acid sequence: CASISSGGNTEAFF.